This T cell receptor beta chain stems from a study of T-cell memory formation after mild COVID-19. TCRdb called the 5' RACE reads again in MiXCR, with one record for every CDR3 protein. The table shows fewer than 250,000 distinct CDR3 sequences, with about 16% occurring only once. The trim removed 7 bases at V and 5 bases at J, leaving 8 bases unmatched. This CDR3 is 15 amino acids long. Germline assignment: CDR1 MNHEY and CDR2 SMNVEV (reference sequence). The source material was PBMCs or a T cell subset sorted from them (not recorded which). The TCR was taken from an adult woman who had mild COVID-19 (a few samples of this study predate the infection). Cell type and time point are not known. The chain is built from TRBV27 and TRBJ1-4, with 9 bases fitting TRBD1. The CDR3 spells CASTPTGGRNEKLFF. The CDR3 nucleotides read TGTGCCAGCACCCCGACAGGGGGGAGGAATGAAAAACTGTTTTTT.